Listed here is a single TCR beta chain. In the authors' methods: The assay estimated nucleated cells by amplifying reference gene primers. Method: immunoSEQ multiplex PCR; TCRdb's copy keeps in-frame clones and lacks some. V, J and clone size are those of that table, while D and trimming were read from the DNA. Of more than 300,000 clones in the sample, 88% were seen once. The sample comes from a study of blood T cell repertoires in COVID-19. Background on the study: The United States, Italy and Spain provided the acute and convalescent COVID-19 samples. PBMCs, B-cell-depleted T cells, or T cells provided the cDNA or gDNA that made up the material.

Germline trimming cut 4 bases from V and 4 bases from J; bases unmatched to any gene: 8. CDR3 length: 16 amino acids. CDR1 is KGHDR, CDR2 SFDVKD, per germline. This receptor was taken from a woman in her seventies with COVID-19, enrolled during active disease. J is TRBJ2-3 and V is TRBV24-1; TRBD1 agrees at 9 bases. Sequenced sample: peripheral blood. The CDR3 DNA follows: TGTGCCACCAGTGACCCGCCGGGACAGGGCCCAGATACGCAGTATTTT. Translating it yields CATSDPPGQGPDTQYF.